This T cell receptor (beta chain) was obtained from a study of radiotherapy plus CTLA-4 blockade in lung cancer. Study context: Disease control reached over 30%, with objective responses in approximately 17%.

With V trimmed by 6 bases and J by 4 bases, 6 bases remained unmatched. The CDR3 has 15 amino acids. In germline, CDR1 is MDHEN, CDR2 SYDVKM. Measured with immunoSEQ multiplex PCR; TCRdb has only the in-frame clones, and not every one. The sample records tens of thousands of clones, roughly four fifths being singletons. Points from the study as a whole: The best prediction of response reportedly came from early blood T cell clone dynamics, with interferon-beta.

As to this clone: What it binds is unknown.

The clonotype comes from a human donor with non-small cell lung cancer who had a complete response to radiotherapy plus ipilimumab. The source material was peripheral blood, sampled from a patient treated with radiotherapy plus ipilimumab. The chain combines TRBV28 with TRBJ1-4; TRBD1 matches 9 bases. CDR3 sequence: CASRPPDRGNEKLFF. CDR3 sequence (DNA): TGTGCCAGCAGACCCCCGGACAGGGGTAATGAAAAACTGTTTTTT. Using reference TRBV28 and TRBJ1-4 for the parts outside the CDR3, the full variable domain is DVKVTQSSRYLVKRTGEKVFLECVQDMDHENMFWYRQDPGLGLRLIYFSYDVKMKEKGDIPEGYSVSREKKERFSLILESASTNQTSMYLCASRPPDRGNEKLFFGSGTQLSVL.